This T cell receptor (beta chain) emerged from a study of T-cell reconstitution after alpha-beta-depleted transplantation in children. The study, taken as a whole, reports: After transplant, at about two months, alpha-beta T cells were reportedly derived from several hundred expanded graft clones. Newly produced T cells mostly provided counts and TCRbeta diversity after one year, as hyperexpanded clones declined.

The sample holds many counts of this clonotype. Its matching antigen is unknown. Researchers prepared the TCRbeta library using unique molecular identifiers, the study reports. TCRdb recomputed calls from the PCR reads with MiXCR, one row per CDR3 protein. The sample holds over 7,500 distinct CDR3 sequences, roughly 13% seen once. Sequencing was performed on PBMCs, mostly from graft donor cells, taken 60 days after TCRalphabeta/CD19-depleted stem cell transplant. The TCR originated in a male patient between 5 and 17 years old who had a stem cell transplant for acute lymphoblastic leukemia, so the T cells may come from the graft donor.

CDR3 sequence reads: CASSFDRNYGYTF. DNA for the CDR3: TGTGCCAGCAGTTTCGACAGGAACTATGGCTACACCTTC. This rearrangement joins TRBV6-2 or TRBV6-3 to TRBJ1-2; the D gene is possibly TRBD1 (6 bases). Germline lookup yields CDR1 MNHEY and CDR2 SVGEGT. V was clipped by 4 bases and J by 2 bases, with 8 bases between them. The CDR3 loop spans 13 amino acids.